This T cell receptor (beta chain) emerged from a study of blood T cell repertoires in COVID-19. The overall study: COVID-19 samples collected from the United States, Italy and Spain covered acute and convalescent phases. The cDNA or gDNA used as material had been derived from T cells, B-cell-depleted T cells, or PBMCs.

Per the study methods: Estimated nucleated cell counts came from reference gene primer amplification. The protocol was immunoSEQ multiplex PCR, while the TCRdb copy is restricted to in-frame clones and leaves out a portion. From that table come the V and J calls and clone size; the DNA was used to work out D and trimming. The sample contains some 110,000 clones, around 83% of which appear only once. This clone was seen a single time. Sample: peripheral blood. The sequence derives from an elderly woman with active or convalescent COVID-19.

The CDR3 reads CASSLGTADNEQFF. Written as DNA, the CDR3 is TGTGCCAGCTCCCTCGGGACAGCTGACAATGAGCAGTTCTTC. This sequence joins TRBV18 and TRBJ2-1; 7 bases are shared with TRBD1. The ends lost 6 bases at V and 5 bases at J; junction bases unmatched: 7. The V gene's germline CDR1 is KGHSH and CDR2 LQKENI. This CDR3 contains 14 residues.